This T cell receptor beta chain was captured in a study of T cells in Graves' hyperthyroidism and ophthalmopathy. Researchers amplified the TCR beta CDR3 regions from RNA transcripts. With the HTBI primer set, the TCR CDR3 went through a first round of RT-PCR. TCRdb re-called the multiplex PCR reads with MiXCR, one entry per CDR3 protein. The repertoire has under 800,000 distinct CDR3 sequences, 14% of them found once; the top ten carry roughly 10%. This clonotype was counted many times. This TCR came from a woman under 30 with Graves' hyperthyroidism. The sequencing sample was made of blood.

The CDR3 DNA follows: TGTGCCAGCAGAACCGGGACCTACGAGCAGTACTTC. Translated, it gives CASRTGTYEQYF. This chain connects TRBV28 to TRBJ2-7, with D possibly matching TRBD2 (5 bases). Trimming stripped 6 bases from V and 2 bases from J, with 8 bases between. The germline gives CDR1 MDHEN, CDR2 SYDVKM. The length of the CDR3 is 12 residues.